This T cell receptor (beta chain) was obtained from a study of OX40 agonist ivuxolimab in advanced cancers. Background on the study: Every 2 weeks, patients received ivuxolimab intravenously, dosed at 0.01 to 10 mg/kg. Broader study findings: Average numbers of expanded clones were greater in CD8+ T cells than in CD4+. Normalized T-cell clonal expansion was also low in some nonresponders.

This clone was observed a few times. The antigen is undetermined. Using immunoSEQ multiplex PCR, the repertoire was profiled, and TCRdb retains in-frame clones only, with some absent. Altogether about 93,000 clones are present, approximately 89% being singletons, with the ten largest covering approximately 0.35%. This CDR3 comprises 14 residues. The germline CDR1 and CDR2 sequences are LNHDA and SQIVND (reference sequence). V lost 6 bases and J 1 base, leaving 10 bases between the germline ends. The clonotype originates from an adult with an advanced solid tumor such as melanoma, head and neck, liver or kidney cancer. The sequencing used CD4+ or CD8+ T cells sorted from blood, collected in a trial of the OX40 agonist ivuxolimab. The V call is TRBV19, the J call TRBJ1-5; a weak D match, TRBD1 (6 bases). CDR3 protein: CASSYRESNQPQHF. CDR3 in DNA: TGTGCCAGTAGCTACAGGGAAAGCAATCAGCCCCAGCATTTT.